These 22 T cell receptor beta chains share one sample of origin, sequenced in a study of T-cell memory formation after mild COVID-19. Each CDR3 protein is one row after TCRdb ran MiXCR on the 5' RACE reads. The sample contains hundreds of thousands of distinct CDR3 sequences, more than 15% of which appear only once. Sequencing used PBMCs or a T cell subset sorted from them (not recorded which). The receptors derive from a man younger than 30 who had mild COVID-19 (a few samples of this study predate the infection). Cell type and time point are not known.

The chain couples TRBV24-1 to TRBJ1-2; 8 bases align to TRBD1. V lost 2 bases, J lost 7 bases, and 5 bases stayed unmatched. The CDR3 loop spans 14 amino acids. In germline, CDR1 is KGHDR, CDR2 SFDVKD. Here the CDR3 DNA reads TGTGCCACCAGTGATTCGGACAGGGCGAGTGGCTACACCTTC. Translation gives CATSDSDRASGYTF.

There are a few counts of this clonotype. The chain uses TRBV7-2 and TRBJ1-5; 9 bases agree with TRBD1. This CDR3 contains 16 residues. Germline CDR1 and CDR2: SGHTA and FQGNSA. The V gene end was trimmed by 4 bases and the J gene end by 2 bases; junction bases not matched to a gene: 6. CDR3 amino acids: CASSSGQGFGNQPQHF. In DNA form, the CDR3 reads TGTGCCAGCAGCTCGGGACAGGGCTTCGGCAATCAGCCCCAGCATTTT.

This clonotype was found a few times. The chain combines TRBV29-1 with TRBJ2-2, with D possibly TRBD1 on 6 matching bases. Germline loops: CDR1 SQVTM, CDR2 ANQGSEA. CDR3 length: 14 amino acids. V was cut by 8 bases and J by 2 bases, with 15 bases left in between. CDR3 coding DNA: TGCAGCCCAATACAGGGAGATAACACCGGGGAGCTGTTTTTT. Amino acids: CSPIQGDNTGELFF.

The chain's CDR3 is CSVEPVEGAGELFF. CDR3 coding DNA: TGCAGCGTTGAACCTGTGGAGGGGGCCGGGGAGCTGTTTTTT. V is TRBV29-1 and J is TRBJ2-2; D may be TRBD1 or TRBD2 (6 bases each). Trimming left V 2 bases short and J 6 bases short, with 13 bases between. The CDR3 contains 14 residues. Looked up from germline, CDR1 is SQVTM and CDR2 is ANQGSEA.

The V and J genes are TRBV19 and TRBJ1-6; D unclear. The CDR3 contains 13 residues. V lost 3 bases, J lost 11 bases, and 11 bases lay in between. Germline CDR1 is LNHDA and CDR2 is SQIVND (reference sequence). CDR3 DNA sequence: TGTGCCAGTAGTATGATATTCGGGGCACCCCTCCACTTT. Translating it yields CASSMIFGAPLHF.

The chain combines TRBV6-5 with TRBJ2-5; D gene uncertain. CDR1 and CDR2 (germline): MNHEY, SVGAGI. The germline V and J ends were trimmed by 3 bases and 4 bases, with 9 bases remaining between them. The CDR3 consists of 13 residues. For the CDR3, the DNA is TGTGCCAGCAGTTATCGGATTCGAGAGACCCAGTACTTC. This translates into CASSYRIRETQYF.

This clonotype showed up just a few times. V usage is TRBV7-9 and J usage is TRBJ2-3; 7 bases agree with TRBD2. The CDR3 contains 19 residues. Germline trimming cut 0 bases from V and 0 bases from J; bases unmatched to any gene: 12. Looked up from germline, CDR1 is SEHNR and CDR2 is FQNEAQ (reference sequence). CDR3 amino acids: CASSLALAGVPTSTDTQYF. In nucleotides, the CDR3 is TGTGCCAGCAGCTTAGCTCTGGCGGGGGTGCCGACTAGCACAGATACGCAGTATTTT.

The gene calls are TRBV4-3 and TRBJ1-5, with no clear D. The CDR3 is 14 amino acids. Trimming removed 2 bases at V and 9 bases at J, with 14 bases between. Per germline, CDR1 LGHNA and CDR2 YSLEER. The CDR3 nucleotides are TGCGCCAGCAGCCAAAGACTACTCGAGGGGCCCCAGCATTTT. Protein: CASSQRLLEGPQHF.

This chain connects TRBV7-3 to TRBJ2-2; D is ambiguous. V was trimmed by 5 bases and J by 5 bases, leaving 9 bases between them. Germline V gene sequence: CDR1 SGHTA, CDR2 FQGTGA. This CDR3 is built from 13 residues. The CDR3 nucleotides read TGTGCCAGCAGCCTACCCGGAACCGGGGAGCTGTTTTTT. Translation: CASSLPGTGELFF. Full variable domain (missing parts from reference TRBV7-3 and TRBJ2-2): GAGVSQTPSNKVTEKGKYVELRCDPISGHTALYWYRQSLGQGPEFLIYFQGTGAADDSGLPNDRFFAVRPEGSVSTLKIQRTERGDSAVYLCASSLPGTGELFFGEGSRLTVL.

The chain is built from TRBV5-1 and TRBJ2-7; weak D call: TRBD2 (6 bases). Germline values: CDR1 SGHRS, CDR2 YFSETQ. This CDR3 is built from 16 residues. Deletions cut 0 bases from V and 1 base from J, with 14 bases between. The CDR3 here is CASSLAGSGLSYEQYF. The CDR3, as DNA: TGCGCCAGCAGCTTGGCCGGCAGCGGGCTATCCTACGAGCAGTACTTC.

The V call is TRBV9, the J call TRBJ2-5; 7 nucleotides agree with TRBD2. The CDR3 loop spans 15 amino acids. Trimming cost V 2 bases and J 4 bases; bases outside gene matches: 8. Germline CDR1 reads SGDLS; CDR2 reads YYNGEE. CDR3 sequence (DNA): TGTGCCAGCAGCGTTCCCCCTAGCGGTATAGAGACCCAGTACTTC. Its translation: CASSVPPSGIETQYF. The variable domain in full, completed from reference TRBV9 and TRBJ2-5, reads DSGVTQTPKHLITATGQRVTLRCSPRSGDLSVYWYQQSLDQGLQFLIQYYNGEERAKGNILERFSAQQFPDLHSELNLSSLELGDSALYFCASSVPPSGIETQYFGPGTRLLVL.

This clonotype was found a few times. The chain joins TRBV20-1 to TRBJ1-5; possibly TRBD1 for D (5 bases). The germline gives CDR1 DFQATT, CDR2 SNEGSKA (reference sequence). V was trimmed by 6 bases and J by 0 bases, leaving 18 bases between them. The CDR3 has 16 amino acids. In nucleotides, the CDR3 is TGCAGTGCCCCCTTGGGGCAGATTTATAGCAATCAGCCCCAGCATTTT. Its translation is CSAPLGQIYSNQPQHF.

In its sample, this clonotype was seen a few times. The V call is TRBV6-5, the J call TRBJ2-7; possible D gene TRBD1, 6 bases. This CDR3 spans 15 amino acids. V was shortened by 6 bases and J by 3 bases, with 18 bases between the two germline ends. The germline V gene has CDR1 MNHEY and CDR2 SVGAGI. The CDR3 region is CASRNWAGAGYEQYF. CDR3 sequence (DNA): TGTGCCAGCAGAAACTGGGCAGGGGCTGGCTACGAGCAGTACTTC.

The chain couples TRBV5-1 to TRBJ1-2, with 7 nucleotides matching TRBD1. With 3 bases clipped from V and 8 bases from J, the junction kept 7 bases outside the gene matches. CDR1 is SGHRS and CDR2 is YFSETQ in the germline V gene. This CDR3 has 13 amino acids. CDR3 bases: TGCGCCAGCAGCTCCAGGAAGGGGGCAGGCTACACCTTC. Residues: CASSSRKGAGYTF. Filled out from reference TRBV5-1 and TRBJ1-2, the complete variable domain reads KAGVTQTPRYLIKTRGQQVTLSCSPISGHRSVSWYQQTPGQGLQFLFEYFSETQRNKGNFPGRFSGRQFSNSRSEMNVSTLELGDSALYLCASSSRKGAGYTFGSGTRLTVV.

The CDR3 DNA follows: TGTGCCAGCAGCAAGACCGGTAGCTCTGGAAACACCATATATTTT. It encodes CASSKTGSSGNTIYF. The chain combines TRBV11-3 with TRBJ1-3; D is unresolved. Germline V lookup: CDR1 SGHNT, CDR2 YENEEA. Trimming removed 5 bases from V and 0 bases from J, with 11 bases in between. The length of the CDR3 is 15 residues.

This clonotype has more than one count but fewer than ten. The gene calls are TRBV7-2 and TRBJ1-5; weak D call: TRBD1 (5 bases). The germline gives CDR1 SGHTA, CDR2 FQGNSA. Between the trimmed V and J ends, which lost 0 bases and 7 bases, there was a span of 13 bases. The CDR3 contains 15 residues. CDR3 amino acids: CASSLAVGREQPQHF. CDR3 in DNA: TGTGCCAGCAGCTTAGCAGTAGGCAGGGAACAGCCCCAGCATTTT.

In its sample, this clonotype was seen a few times. The rearrangement links TRBV4-1 to TRBJ1-2; D is undetermined. This CDR3 spans 13 amino acids. Trimming pared 4 bases from V and 6 bases from J, leaving 12 bases between. Germline V lookup: CDR1 MGHRA, CDR2 YSYEKL. The CDR3 loop is CASSPRAPDGYTF. The CDR3 DNA reads as TGCGCCAGCAGCCCGCGTGCCCCGGATGGCTACACCTTC.

This clonotype came up a few times. V is TRBV7-9 and J is TRBJ1-6; D remains unclear. Germline CDR1 SEHNR, CDR2 FQNEAQ (reference sequence). The CDR3 is made up of 13 amino acids. Trimming took off 8 bases at V and 5 bases at J, with 10 bases between the two ends. CDR3 in DNA: TGTGCCAGCGAAGGAAGGGATAATTCACCCCTCCACTTT. This codes for CASEGRDNSPLHF. Using reference TRBV7-9 and TRBJ1-6 for the parts outside the CDR3, the full variable domain is DTGVSQNPRHKITKRGQNVTFRCDPISEHNRLYWYRQTLGQGPEFLTYFQNEAQLEKSRLLSDRFSAERPKGSFSTLEIQRTEQGDSAMYLCASEGRDNSPLHFGNGTRLTVT.

There are a few counts of this clonotype. The V gene is TRBV5-5, the J gene TRBJ1-2, with D possibly TRBD1 on 6 matching bases. Trimming removed 1 base from V and 1 base from J, with 14 bases in between. Germline-derived CDR1 and CDR2 are SGHKS and YYEKEE (reference sequence). The CDR3 is 16 residues long. For the CDR3, the DNA is TGTGCCAGCAGCTTGACCGGGACATTGGTTAACTATGGCTACACCTTC. Translation gives CASSLTGTLVNYGYTF.

The chain couples TRBV4-3 to TRBJ2-4; D gene unclear. This CDR3 is 16 amino acids long. Trimming left V 1 base short and J 1 base short, with 11 bases between. Germline assignment: CDR1 LGHNA and CDR2 YSLEER. CDR3 region: CASSQVGPLAKNIQYF. The DNA for the CDR3 is TGCGCCAGCAGCCAAGTTGGGCCCCTTGCCAAAAACATTCAGTACTTC.

This chain links TRBV28 with TRBJ1-1; tentatively, D is TRBD1 (5 bases). The CDR3 extends over 15 amino acids. V was cut by 8 bases and J by 10 bases, with 26 bases left in between. CDR1 is MDHEN and CDR2 is SYDVKM in the germline V gene. This CDR3 reads CASRISGLTGLGAFF. The CDR3 coding sequence is TGTGCCAGCCGGATTTCAGGGCTTACTGGTTTGGGAGCTTTCTTT.

This chain connects TRBV7-2 to TRBJ2-5, with a weak D call TRBD1 (7 bases). The V gene lost 4 bases and the J gene lost 7 bases, with 13 bases spanning the gap. CDR3 length: 13 amino acids. CDR1 and CDR2 (germline): SGHTA, FQGNSA. In nucleotides, the CDR3 is TGTGCCAGCAGCTCCCAGGGGGAGGTGACCCAGTACTTC. The encoded protein is CASSSQGEVTQYF.